The next 15 T cell receptor beta chains were all read from a single sample in a study of chronic HIV infection and antiretroviral therapy. Each CDR3 protein is one row after TCRdb ran MiXCR on the 5' RACE reads. The sample lists 40,000 to 60,000 distinct CDR3 sequences, 15% to 20% seen once, with under 3.5% in the top ten. The sample taken for sequencing was peripheral blood. The origin of the receptors is an adult who had HIV and had not received antiretroviral therapy, or was an uninfected healthy control (not recorded which).

The table lists this clonotype with a few counts. This chain joins TRBV28 and TRBJ1-4; 10 positions match TRBD1. This CDR3 is built from 14 residues. Trimming took 5 bases from V and 9 from J; bases not matched to a gene: 6. Germline lookup yields CDR1 MDHEN and CDR2 SYDVKM. The CDR3 is CASSTGTGVKKLFF. The CDR3 DNA follows: TGTGCCAGCAGTACCGGGACAGGGGTGAAAAAACTGTTTTTT.

The genes are TRBV7-9 and TRBJ2-3; D is possibly TRBD2 (6 bases). CDR1 and CDR2 (germline): SEHNR, FQNEAQ (reference sequence). V was shortened by 1 base and J by 2 bases, with 10 bases between the two germline ends. CDR3 size: 15 residues. The CDR3 region has the DNA TGTGCCAGCAGCTTAGGAGGAGGGGTCACAGATACGCAGTATTTT. Translation: CASSLGGGVTDTQYF.

The gene calls are TRBV28 and TRBJ1-1; 9 bases line up with TRBD1. The CDR3 extends over 16 amino acids. CDR1 and CDR2 (germline): MDHEN, SYDVKM. The J segment lost 4 bases and the V segment lost 5 bases, leaving 11 bases of the junction unmatched. This CDR3 is CASSISKGQGSTEAFF. The CDR3 nucleotides are TGTGCCAGCAGTATATCAAAGGGACAGGGTAGCACTGAAGCTTTCTTT. Full variable domain (outside the CDR3, taken from reference TRBV28 and TRBJ1-1): DVKVTQSSRYLVKRTGEKVFLECVQDMDHENMFWYRQDPGLGLRLIYFSYDVKMKEKGDIPEGYSVSREKKERFSLILESASTNQTSMYLCASSISKGQGSTEAFFGQGTRLTVV.

The V gene is TRBV9, the J gene TRBJ1-6; D gene ambiguous. Germline lookup yields CDR1 SGDLS and CDR2 YYNGEE. The CDR3 runs to 13 residues. V shed 0 bases and J shed 18 bases, with 16 bases lying between them. The CDR3: CASSVADRGVAHF. The CDR3 DNA is TGTGCCAGCAGCGTAGCTGATCGGGGAGTCGCCCACTTT.

This clonotype was observed a handful of times. The junction and the germline gene differ at one end; a read error may be behind it. This rearrangement joins TRBV7-7 to TRBJ2-6; D gene uncertain. Germline CDR1 SSHAT, CDR2 FNYEAQ (reference sequence). CDR3 length: 15 residues. Written as DNA, the CDR3 is TGTGCTAGCAGCTCCTCCAACTCTGGGGCCAACGTCCTGACTTTC. It codes for CASSSSNSGANVLTF.

This chain joins TRBV28 and TRBJ1-3; D call uncertain. CDR3 length: 17 amino acids. Trimming removed 1 base from V and 0 bases from J, with 13 bases in between. Germline V CDR1 and CDR2: MDHEN, SYDVKM. The CDR3 nucleotides read TGTGCCAGCAGTTTATACGCACCGGTGCACTCTGGAAACACCATATATTTT. This translates into CASSLYAPVHSGNTIYF.

The chain has TRBV13 and TRBJ2-1, with TRBD2 matching over 12 bases. Germline trimming cut 5 bases from V and 9 bases from J; bases unmatched to any gene: 11. This CDR3 has 16 amino acids. CDR1 and CDR2 (germline): PRHDT, FYEKMQ (reference sequence). Written as DNA, the CDR3 is TGTGCCAGCAGCCCCCCTAGCGGGAGGGCCGTATTTGAGCAGTTCTTC. Translating it yields CASSPPSGRAVFEQFF. The full variable domain, with the rest looked up from reference TRBV13 and TRBJ2-1, is AAGVIQSPRHLIKEKRETATLKCYPIPRHDTVYWYQQGPGQDPQFLISFYEKMQSDKGSIPDRFSAQQFSDYHSELNMSSLELGDSALYFCASSPPSGRAVFEQFFGPGTRLTVL.

There are a few counts of this clonotype. The rearrangement links TRBV28 to TRBJ2-3, with a tentative D call TRBD2 (5 bases). V shed 4 bases and J shed 1 base, with 12 bases lying between them. The CDR3 covers 15 residues. CDR1 MDHEN and CDR2 SYDVKM come from the germline V gene. The CDR3 here is CASSYQEERTDTQYF. The CDR3 nucleotides read TGTGCCAGCAGTTACCAGGAGGAGCGCACAGATACGCAGTATTTT.

This clonotype was counted only a few times. The J gene is TRBJ2-5, the V gene TRBV27, with TRBD2 matching over 7 bases. J lost 7 bases, V lost 4 bases, and 21 bases had no gene match. The CDR3 has 18 residues. Germline values: CDR1 MNHEY, CDR2 SMNVEV (reference sequence). In DNA form, the CDR3 reads TGTGCCAGCAGTTCTGCCTTGACTAGCAAGGAGGCCAGTGGGACCCAGTACTTC. Protein: CASSSALTSKEASGTQYF.

This clonotype turned up a few times. The chain recombines TRBV28 with TRBJ2-5, with 7 bases aligning to TRBD1. The CDR3 spans 17 residues. The V and J ends lost 6 bases and 7 bases, in that order; junction bases with no gene match: 20. The germline gives CDR1 MDHEN, CDR2 SYDVKM. For the CDR3, the DNA is TGTGCCAGCAGCCATCCGGGACAGACATTAGGCCTAGGGACCCAGTACTTC. Amino acids: CASSHPGQTLGLGTQYF.

This clonotype was detected only a few times. V is TRBV12-3 or TRBV12-4 and J is TRBJ2-2; D is unresolved. This CDR3 comprises 16 residues. The V and J ends lost 1 base and 0 bases respectively, with 9 bases between them. The CDR3 spells CASSLGGIANTGELFF. DNA of the CDR3: TGTGCCAGCAGTTTAGGGGGAATCGCGAACACCGGGGAGCTGTTTTTT.

This clonotype was picked up a small number of times. This chain joins TRBV5-1 and TRBJ2-2; the D is unclear. Trimming took 1 base from V and 4 from J, leaving 5 bases between them. CDR1 is SGHRS and CDR2 is YFSETQ in the germline V gene. The CDR3 spans 13 residues. The CDR3 here is CASSLSSTGELFF. As DNA, the CDR3 is TGCGCCAGCAGCTTGTCCAGCACCGGGGAGCTGTTTTTT.

The V and J genes are TRBV4-1 and TRBJ2-1; D uncertain. Germline V gene sequence: CDR1 MGHRA, CDR2 YSYEKL. V lost 1 base to trimming and J lost 7 bases, with 17 bases between them. This CDR3 region has 16 residues. For the CDR3, the DNA is TGCGCCAGCAGCCAAGGCGTGACCAGTTTGATGAATGAGCAGTTCTTC. Amino acid sequence: CASSQGVTSLMNEQFF.

V usage is TRBV4-1 and J usage is TRBJ2-7; D unclear. The germline gives CDR1 MGHRA, CDR2 YSYEKL. The V and J ends lost 1 base and 9 bases respectively, with 13 bases between them. The CDR3 contains 13 residues. The CDR3 nucleotides are TGCGCCAGCAGCCAAGTGAATAGTTGGGCGCAGTACTTC. Protein sequence: CASSQVNSWAQYF.

This sequence joins TRBV5-1 and TRBJ2-4; a weak D match, TRBD2 (5 bases). CDR3 length: 20 residues. Trimming took 0 bases from V and 0 from J, leaving 22 bases between them. Per germline, CDR1 SGHRS and CDR2 YFSETQ. The DNA for the CDR3 is TGCGCCAGCAGCTTGGCCTCAACAGAACTTAAAGGACTAGCCAAAAACATTCAGTACTTC. It is translated as CASSLASTELKGLAKNIQYF.